This TCR beta chain was captured by sequencing in a study of blood T cell repertoires in COVID-19. How the authors handled the data: Nucleated cell counts were estimated from reference gene primer amplification. Using immunoSEQ multiplex PCR, the repertoire was profiled, and TCRdb retains in-frame clones only, with some absent. Clone size and V and J calls were adopted from that table, with D and trimming inferred from the DNA. Altogether about 190,000 clones are present, about nine tenths being singletons, with the ten largest covering 5.5% to 7.5%. Germline V lookup: CDR1 MNHNS, CDR2 SASEGT. Trimming left V 2 bases short and J 7 bases short, with 24 bases between. The CDR3 totals 18 residues.

Sequenced: peripheral blood. The rearrangement links TRBV6-1 to TRBJ1-5; D is possibly TRBD1 (6 bases). The TCR sequence derives from a man aged 35 to 55 with acute or convalescent COVID-19. The CDR3 nucleotides are TGTGCCAGCAGTGAAACGGTCCCGGGGGGCCTTTTTAGGCAGCCCCAGCATTTT. This gives the protein CASSETVPGGLFRQPQHF.